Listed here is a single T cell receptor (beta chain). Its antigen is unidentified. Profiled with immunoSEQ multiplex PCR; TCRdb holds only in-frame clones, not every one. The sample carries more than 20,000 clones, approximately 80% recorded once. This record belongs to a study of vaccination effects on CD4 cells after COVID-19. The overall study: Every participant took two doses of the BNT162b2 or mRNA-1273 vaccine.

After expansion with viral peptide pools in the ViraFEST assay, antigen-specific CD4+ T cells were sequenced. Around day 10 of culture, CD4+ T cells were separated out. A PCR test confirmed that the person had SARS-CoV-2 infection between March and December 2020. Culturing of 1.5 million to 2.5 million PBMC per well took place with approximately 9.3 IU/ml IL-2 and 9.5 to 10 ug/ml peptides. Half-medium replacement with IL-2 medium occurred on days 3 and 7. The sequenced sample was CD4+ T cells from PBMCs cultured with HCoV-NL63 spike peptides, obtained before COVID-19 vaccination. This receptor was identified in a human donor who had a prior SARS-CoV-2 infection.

The CDR3 bases are TGTGCCAGCAGCGTAGGGTTTAGCGGGGGGGTCTATGAGCAGTTCTTC. Amino acids: CASSVGFSGGVYEQFF. The rearrangement links TRBV9 to TRBJ2-1, with TRBD2 matching over 11 bases. The CDR3 has 16 residues. After removal of 0 bases from V and 8 bases from J, the junction contained 7 bases not matched to a gene. CDR1 SGDLS and CDR2 YYNGEE come from the germline V gene. The full variable domain, rest sourced from reference TRBV9 and TRBJ2-1, is DSGVTQTPKHLITATGQRVTLRCSPRSGDLSVYWYQQSLDQGLQFLIQYYNGEERAKGNILERFSAQQFPDLHSELNLSSLELGDSALYFCASSVGFSGGVYEQFFGPGTRLTVL.